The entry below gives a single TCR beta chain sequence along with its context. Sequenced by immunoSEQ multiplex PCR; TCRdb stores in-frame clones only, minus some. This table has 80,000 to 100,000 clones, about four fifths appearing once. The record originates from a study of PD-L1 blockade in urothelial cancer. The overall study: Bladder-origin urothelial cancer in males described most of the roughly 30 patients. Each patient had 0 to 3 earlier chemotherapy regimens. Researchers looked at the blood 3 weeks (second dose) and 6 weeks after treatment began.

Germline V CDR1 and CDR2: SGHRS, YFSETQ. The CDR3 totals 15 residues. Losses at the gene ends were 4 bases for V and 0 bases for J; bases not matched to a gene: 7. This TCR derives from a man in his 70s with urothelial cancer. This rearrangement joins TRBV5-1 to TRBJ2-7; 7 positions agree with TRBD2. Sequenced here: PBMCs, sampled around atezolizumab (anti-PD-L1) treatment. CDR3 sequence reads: CASSDPGTTSYEQYF. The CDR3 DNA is TGCGCCAGCAGCGACCCCGGGACTACCTCCTACGAGCAGTACTTC.